The 15 T cell receptor beta chains listed next were all sequenced from one sample in a study of T cells in Graves' hyperthyroidism and ophthalmopathy. RNA transcripts provided the source from which TCR beta CDR3 regions were amplified. TCR CDR3 regions were first amplified by RT-PCR with HTBI primers. TCRdb used MiXCR to reprocess the multiplex PCR reads, holding one entry per CDR3 protein. The table shows fewer than 450,000 distinct CDR3 sequences, with about 16% occurring only once. The sequenced sample consisted of blood. The receptors were gathered from a woman aged 55-69 years with Graves' ophthalmopathy.

The sample holds a few counts of this clonotype. The chain employs TRBV27 and TRBJ2-1, with 7 bases matching TRBD2. V lost 5 bases, J lost 8 bases, and 9 bases stayed unmatched. The CDR3 is made up of 14 amino acids. Germline CDR1 and CDR2: MNHEY and SMNVEV (reference sequence). CDR3 bases: TGTGCCAGCAGTCCGGGACGGGGGAGGGATGAGCAGTTCTTC. Translated: CASSPGRGRDEQFF.

This clonotype was found many times. This chain joins TRBV20-1 and TRBJ2-7; D is possibly TRBD1 (5 bases). The V end was cut by 1 base, the J end by 2 bases, with 6 bases between. CDR3 length: 12 amino acids. The germline gives CDR1 DFQATT, CDR2 SNEGSKA (reference sequence). The CDR3 sequence: CSARAGPYEQYF. In nucleotides, the CDR3 is TGCAGTGCTAGAGCAGGGCCCTACGAGCAGTACTTC.

The gene calls are TRBV7-9 and TRBJ2-1; a possible D gene is TRBD2 (5 bases). V shed 5 bases and J shed 3 bases, with 14 bases lying between them. This CDR3 comprises 15 residues. Germline V gives CDR1 SEHNR, CDR2 FQNEAQ (reference sequence). The CDR3 is CASSIMMRVYNEQFF. DNA for the CDR3: TGTGCCAGCAGCATCATGATGAGGGTCTACAATGAGCAGTTCTTC.

This clonotype showed up many times. V and J are TRBV2 and TRBJ2-3; 11 bases agree with TRBD2. Germline values: CDR1 SNHLY, CDR2 FYNNEI. The CDR3 totals 17 residues. Trimming took 6 bases from V and 0 from J; bases not matched to a gene: 8. The CDR3 is CASRTGTSGASTDTQYF. CDR3 DNA sequence: TGTGCCAGCAGAACCGGGACTAGCGGAGCCAGCACAGATACGCAGTATTTT.

Only a few counts were recorded for this clonotype. The chain carries TRBV10-3 and TRBJ2-2, with 8 nucleotides matching TRBD1. CDR3 size: 15 residues. Trimming cost V 4 bases and J 7 bases; bases outside gene matches: 8. Germline V CDR1 and CDR2: ENHRY, SYGVKD. As DNA, the CDR3 is TGTGCCATCAGTGCGGCAGGGGGCGATGACGGGGAGCTGTTTTTT. This translates into CAISAAGGDDGELFF.

The chain joins TRBV11-2 to TRBJ1-2; no firm D call. Germline V gene lookup returns CDR1 SGHAT and CDR2 FQNNGV. The V and J ends lost 1 base and 3 bases respectively, with 6 bases between them. CDR3 size: 13 residues. CDR3 in DNA: TGTGCCAGCAGCTTAGGCAGGTACTATGGCTACACCTTC. Protein product: CASSLGRYYGYTF.

This clonotype came up many times. The genes are TRBV20-1 and TRBJ1-1; tentatively, D is TRBD1 (6 bases). The CDR3 is 10 residues long. Germline CDR1 is DFQATT and CDR2 is SNEGSKA (reference sequence). V was pared by 5 bases and J by 10 bases, with 11 bases between. The DNA of the CDR3 is TGCAGTGCTTACAGGGAGGCAGCTTTCTTT. Its protein is CSAYREAAFF.

This clonotype occurred many times. The rearrangement uses TRBV24-1 and TRBJ1-5; 7 nucleotides match TRBD1. Germline CDR1 reads KGHDR; CDR2 reads SFDVKD. The CDR3 runs to 15 residues. The trim removed 4 bases at V and 2 bases at J, leaving 4 bases unmatched. DNA for the CDR3: TGTGCCACCAGTGAATCAGGGGGGGGCAATCAGCCCCAGCATTTT. Translating gives CATSESGGGNQPQHF.

The table lists this clonotype with many counts. V is TRBV29-1 and J is TRBJ2-3; D is unclear. Trimming took off 4 bases at V and 0 bases at J, with 8 bases between the two ends. The germline gives CDR1 SQVTM, CDR2 ANQGSEA. This CDR3 has 13 residues. This CDR3 reads CSVVRSSTDTQYF. CDR3 nucleotide sequence: TGCAGCGTTGTTAGGTCTAGCACAGATACGCAGTATTTT.

Ten or more counts support this clonotype. The chain uses TRBV2 and TRBJ2-1, with D perhaps matching TRBD2 (6 bases). V lost 4 bases and J 12 bases, leaving 19 bases between the germline ends. Looked up from germline, CDR1 is SNHLY and CDR2 is FYNNEI. The CDR3 contains 14 residues. The CDR3 DNA reads as TGTGCCAGCAGTGGGAGGAGGGCGGGTGCGCGGCAGTTCTTC. As protein: CASSGRRAGARQFF. Full variable domain (missing parts from reference TRBV2 and TRBJ2-1): EPEVTQTPSHQVTQMGQEVILRCVPISNHLYFYWYRQILGQKVEFLVSFYNNEISEKSEIFDDQFSVERPDGSNFTLKIRSTKLEDSAMYFCASSGRRAGARQFFGPGTRLTVL.

In this sample, this clonotype turned up many times. The chain uses TRBV28 and TRBJ1-4; TRBD1 matches 9 bases. Trimming took 2 bases from V and 8 from J; bases not matched to a gene: 9. The CDR3 totals 16 residues. CDR1 is MDHEN, CDR2 SYDVKM, per germline. The CDR3 DNA reads as TGTGCCAGCAGTTTAGAGGGACAGGGAGTGGTAGAAAAACTGTTTTTT. This gives the protein CASSLEGQGVVEKLFF.

This clonotype was seen repeatedly, ten times or more. The V and J genes are TRBV7-3 and TRBJ2-1, with 7 bases fitting TRBD2. This CDR3 region has 14 residues. V lost 1 base and J lost 6; bases outside the gene matches: 3. The germline gives CDR1 SGHTA, CDR2 FQGTGA. The CDR3 nucleotides read TGTGCCAGCAGCTTAAACGGGAGGAGCAATGAGCAGTTCTTC. Protein product: CASSLNGRSNEQFF.

This clonotype was recorded many times. This chain uses TRBV6-1 with TRBJ1-4; weak D call: TRBD1 (6 bases). This CDR3 comprises 15 residues. Deletions cut 7 bases from V and 0 bases from J, with 12 bases between. Germline lookup yields CDR1 MNHNS and CDR2 SASEGT. The CDR3 DNA reads as TGTGCCAGCAAAGCGGGGGCGACAACTAATGAAAAACTGTTTTTT. The encoded protein is CASKAGATTNEKLFF.

This clonotype was recorded a few times. The V and J genes are TRBV7-3 and TRBJ2-2; 7 nucleotides align to TRBD2. Germline CDR1 reads SGHTA; CDR2 reads FQGTGA. The CDR3 is 13 residues long. V shed 8 bases, J shed 0 bases, and the junction held 0 bases outside the gene matches. DNA of the CDR3: TGTGCCAGCGCGGGGGCGAACACCGGGGAGCTGTTTTTT. The encoded protein is CASAGANTGELFF.

This clonotype was observed a handful of times. The chain employs TRBV6-5 and TRBJ2-5; tentatively, D is TRBD1 (6 bases). Trimming took off 0 bases at V and 3 bases at J, with 17 bases between the two ends. Germline CDR1 and CDR2: MNHEY and SVGAGI. There are 17 residues in the CDR3. CDR3 residues: CASSYSLKQGPEETQYF. CDR3 sequence (DNA): TGTGCCAGCAGTTACTCGCTTAAACAGGGACCCGAAGAGACCCAGTACTTC.